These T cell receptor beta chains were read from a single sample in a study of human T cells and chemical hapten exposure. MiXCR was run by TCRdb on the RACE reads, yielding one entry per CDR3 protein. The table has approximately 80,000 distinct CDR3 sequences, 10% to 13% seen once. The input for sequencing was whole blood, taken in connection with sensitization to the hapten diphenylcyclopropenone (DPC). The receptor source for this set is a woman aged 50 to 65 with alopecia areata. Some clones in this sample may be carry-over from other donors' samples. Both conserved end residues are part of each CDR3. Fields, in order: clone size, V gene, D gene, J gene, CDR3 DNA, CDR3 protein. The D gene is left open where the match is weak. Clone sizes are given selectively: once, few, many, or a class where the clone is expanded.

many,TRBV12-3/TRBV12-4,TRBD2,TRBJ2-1,TGTGCCAGCAGTTTACGCGGGAGCCGTGATGAGCAGTTCTTC,CASSLRGSRDEQFF
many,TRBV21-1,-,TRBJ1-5,TGTGCCAGCAGCAAAAGGGAGGGGCAGCCCCAGCATTTT,CASSKREGQPQHF
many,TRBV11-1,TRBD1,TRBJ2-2,TGTGCCAGCAGCTTTGGACAGGGTACCACCGGGGAGCTGTTTTTT,CASSFGQGTTGELFF
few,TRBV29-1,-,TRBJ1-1,TGCAGCGTCGCGGGGGGGACGAATGAAGCTTTCTTT,CSVAGGTNEAFF
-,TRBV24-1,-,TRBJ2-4,TGTGCCACCAGTGATTTGGGGGTCATTCAGTACTTC,CATSDLGVIQYF
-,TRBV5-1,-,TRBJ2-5,TGCGCCAGCAGCTTGATCGGGGAGTACCAAGAGACCCAGTACTTC,CASSLIGEYQETQYF
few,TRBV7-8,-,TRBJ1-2,TGTGCCAGCAGCTTAGTAGGGACGCACGTTGCCGGCTACACCTTC,CASSLVGTHVAGYTF
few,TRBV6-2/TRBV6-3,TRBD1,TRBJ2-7,TGTGCCACCGGGACAGGCCCCGACCAGCAGTACTTC,CATGTGPDQQYF
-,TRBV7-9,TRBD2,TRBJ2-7,TGTGCCAGCCTAATCGCGGGGGGCAACGGCGAGCAGTACTTC,CASLIAGGNGEQYF
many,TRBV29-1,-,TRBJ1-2,TGCAGTACCTTGGGACCGTCGGAAGGCTACACCTTC,CSTLGPSEGYTF
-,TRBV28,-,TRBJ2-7,TGTGCCAGCAGTTCCCCTCCAGGGGCTCGTTACGAGCAGTACTTC,CASSSPPGARYEQYF
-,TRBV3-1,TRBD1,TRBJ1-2,TGTGCCAGCAGCCGCACAGGGGACTTTGGCTACACCTTC,CASSRTGDFGYTF
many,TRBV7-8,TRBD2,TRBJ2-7,TGTGCCAGCAGCCCAGCGGGAGGGCCGGTCCACGAGCAGTACTTC,CASSPAGGPVHEQYF
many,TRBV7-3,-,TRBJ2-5,TGTGCCAGCAGCCCAGACGCCAGGGGAGAGACCCAGTACTTC,CASSPDARGETQYF
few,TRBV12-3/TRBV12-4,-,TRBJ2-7,TGTGCCAGCAGCCTCGAGGGCCCCTACGAGCAGTACTTC,CASSLEGPYEQYF
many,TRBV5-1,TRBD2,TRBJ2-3,TGCGCCAGCAGCCTGCCGGGTAGCGGGAGAACAGATACGCAGTATTTT,CASSLPGSGRTDTQYF